The subject of this entry is one T cell receptor (beta chain). Its matching antigen is unknown. The CDR3 extends over 16 amino acids. The V gene end was trimmed by 2 bases and the J gene end by 6 bases; junction bases not matched to a gene: 9. Germline V gives CDR1 ENHRY, CDR2 SYGVKD. This specimen comes from a study of shared clonotypes between healthy human individuals. Notes on the study in general: A few donors had 5% to 6.5% of their naive CD4 clonotypes in common. Despite large depth, rarefaction showed incomplete sorted-subset sequencing. Compared with memory subsets, naive subsets generally had larger estimated richness.

Selected positively for CCR7 and CD45RO-negative, naive CD8 cells excluded terminally differentiated effector memory CD45RA+ cells. TCRdb's copy holds only in-frame clones and misses some; the assay was immunoSEQ multiplex PCR. Of about 820,000 clones in the sample, almost 95% were seen once. The V and J genes are TRBV10-3 and TRBJ2-3; 9 nucleotides line up with TRBD2. Sequencing was carried out using naive CD8+ T cells sorted from blood. The clonotype originates from a man in his thirties or forties in good health. The chain's CDR3 is CAISEAGTSLSDTQYF. The CDR3 DNA follows: TGTGCCATCAGTGAGGCTGGGACTAGCCTTTCGGATACGCAGTATTTT.